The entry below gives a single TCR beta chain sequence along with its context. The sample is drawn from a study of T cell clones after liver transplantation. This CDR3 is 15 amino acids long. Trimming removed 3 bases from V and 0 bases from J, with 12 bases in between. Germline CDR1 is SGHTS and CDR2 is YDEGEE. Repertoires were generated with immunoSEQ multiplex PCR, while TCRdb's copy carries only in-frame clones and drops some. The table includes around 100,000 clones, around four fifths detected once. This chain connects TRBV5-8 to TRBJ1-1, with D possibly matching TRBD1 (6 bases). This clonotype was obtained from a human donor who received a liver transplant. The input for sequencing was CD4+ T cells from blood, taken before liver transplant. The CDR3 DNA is TGTGCCAGCAGCTGGGGGCGGTCAGTGAACACTGAAGCTTTCTTT. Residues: CASSWGRSVNTEAFF.